This T cell receptor beta chain is from a study of cytomegalovirus exposure and HLA in healthy donors. PCR employed 60 Vbeta and 13 Jbeta primers. Repertoires were generated with immunoSEQ multiplex PCR, while TCRdb's copy carries only in-frame clones and drops some. Counted here are about 140,000 clones, 80% occurring once; the ten biggest clones make up 5.1%. The CDR3 consists of 14 residues. V was clipped by 5 bases and J by 0 bases, with 11 bases between them. Germline CDR1 and CDR2: MNHEY and SMNVEV (reference sequence). With respect to this clone: Its antigen is unknown.

Notes on the study in general: In a later analysis, HLA-C alleles had the fewest associated TCRs, DRB1 alleles the most.

The chain links TRBV27 to TRBJ2-7; maybe TRBD2 (5 bases). Sequenced: PBMCs. This TCR came from a male donor in good health and CMV-seronegative. The CDR3 spells CASSPTGSSYEQYF. The DNA of the CDR3 is TGTGCCAGCAGTCCCACGGGGAGCTCCTACGAGCAGTACTTC.